The 12 T cell receptor beta chains below were found in one sample sequenced in a study of radiotherapy plus CTLA-4 blockade in lung cancer. TCRdb keeps only in-frame clones here, not all; method: immunoSEQ multiplex PCR. There are tens of thousands of clones in the sample; roughly 80% occur only once, and around 0.76% lies in the top ten. The source was peripheral blood, collected from a patient treated with radiotherapy plus ipilimumab. The origin of the receptors is a human donor with non-small cell lung cancer who had stable disease on radiotherapy plus ipilimumab.

V gene TRBV6-1 combines with J gene TRBJ2-7, with 7 bases matching TRBD1. Trimming cost V 6 bases and J 1 base; bases outside gene matches: 3. Germline CDR1 is MNHNS and CDR2 is SASEGT. The CDR3 extends over 13 amino acids. CDR3 region: CASSQTGSYEQYF. CDR3 in DNA: TGTGCCAGCAGCCAGACAGGGTCCTACGAGCAGTACTTC.

In its sample, this clone was seen once. The chain is built from TRBV5-1 and TRBJ1-6; D is undetermined. CDR3 length: 15 residues. Trimming pared 3 bases from V and 10 bases from J, leaving 17 bases between. From germline, CDR1 is SGHRS and CDR2 YFSETQ. The CDR3 region has the DNA TGCGCCAGCAGCTCTTCCGGGGTAAGCAGATCACCCCTCCACTTT. Its protein product is CASSSSGVSRSPLHF.

The V and J genes are TRBV11-2 and TRBJ2-7; TRBD1 is a possible D gene (6 bases). The CDR3 extends over 16 amino acids. Germline V CDR1 and CDR2: SGHAT, FQNNGV. Trimming took off 4 bases at V and 1 base at J, with 17 bases between the two ends. Here the CDR3 DNA reads TGTGCCAGCAGCTCCCCGCGCTGGACAGAGTCCTACGAGCAGTACTTC. The encoded protein is CASSSPRWTESYEQYF.

This clone has a handful of counts. V gene TRBV30 combines with J gene TRBJ1-3, with 10 bases fitting TRBD1. This CDR3 region has 16 residues. Trimming took 1 base from V and 0 from J; bases not matched to a gene: 3. The germline V gene has CDR1 GTSNPN and CDR2 SVGIG (reference sequence). The CDR3 here is CAWSEDRGISGNTIYF. The CDR3 DNA is TGTGCCTGGAGTGAGGACAGGGGGATCTCTGGAAACACCATATATTTT.

CDR3 in amino acids: CASSSGTGVHGGYGYTF. As DNA, the CDR3 is TGTGCCAGCAGCTCCGGGACGGGAGTCCATGGGGGCTATGGCTACACCTTC. This chain joins TRBV13 and TRBJ1-2, with D perhaps matching TRBD1 (5 bases). Trimming pared 4 bases from V and 4 bases from J, leaving 22 bases between. Germline loops: CDR1 PRHDT, CDR2 FYEKMQ (reference sequence). The CDR3 runs to 17 residues.

CDR3 loop: CASSLRAGGTEAFF. DNA for the CDR3: TGTGCCAGCTCACTCCGGGCGGGGGGCACTGAAGCTTTCTTT. The chain joins TRBV18 to TRBJ1-1; possible D gene TRBD1, 5 bases. V was trimmed by 4 bases and J by 4 bases, leaving 13 bases between them. The length of the CDR3 is 14 residues. CDR1 and CDR2 from the germline V gene are KGHSH and LQKENI.

V is TRBV10-3 and J is TRBJ2-1; 12 nucleotides agree with TRBD2. The CDR3 contains 14 residues. Trimming at V came to 8 bases and at J to 9 bases, leaving 8 bases not matched to a gene. Germline V lookup: CDR1 ENHRY, CDR2 SYGVKD. The CDR3 DNA reads TGTGCCATCGGAGAACTAGCGGGAGGATCTGAGCAGTTCTTC. It translates to CAIGELAGGSEQFF.

The CDR3 DNA sequence: TGTGCCAGCAGTGAGGGCAGGGCATTTACCTACGAGCAGTACTTC. Amino acids: CASSEGRAFTYEQYF. J is TRBJ2-7 and V is TRBV2, with D maybe TRBD1 (5 bases). CDR1 and CDR2 (germline): SNHLY, FYNNEI. The CDR3 covers 15 residues. Between the trimmed V and J ends, which lost 3 bases and 2 bases, there was a span of 14 bases.

The chain carries TRBV6-5 and TRBJ1-1; D is unclear. Germline CDR1 reads MNHEY; CDR2 reads SVGAGI. V dropped 2 bases and J dropped 3 bases, with 7 bases sitting between them. This CDR3 spans 13 amino acids. The DNA for the CDR3 is TGTGCCAGCAGTTACGGCACAGACACTGAAGCTTTCTTT. Translation: CASSYGTDTEAFF.

This chain joins TRBV7-9 and TRBJ1-1; the D is unclear. V lost 1 base and J 0 bases, leaving 6 bases between the germline ends. This CDR3 region has 14 residues. Germline-derived CDR1 and CDR2 are SEHNR and FQNEAQ (reference sequence). The CDR3 loop reads CASSLGSVNTEAFF. Written as DNA, the CDR3 is TGTGCCAGCAGCTTAGGGTCAGTGAACACTGAAGCTTTCTTT.

The V gene is TRBV13, the J gene TRBJ1-4; D uncertain. V was trimmed by 4 bases and J by 8 bases, leaving 14 bases between them. The CDR3 loop spans 14 amino acids. Per germline, CDR1 PRHDT and CDR2 FYEKMQ (reference sequence). Written as DNA, the CDR3 is TGTGCCAGCAGCTCCCGGGCCCGGGGAGAAAAACTGTTTTTT. As protein: CASSSRARGEKLFF.

The chain has TRBV28 and TRBJ2-3; D possibly uses TRBD1 or TRBD2 (5 bases each). CDR3 size: 14 residues. Germline V CDR1 and CDR2: MDHEN, SYDVKM. Trimming removed 6 bases from V and 4 bases from J, with 14 bases in between. CDR3 bases: TGTGCCAGCAGCCGTGGGCAGGGAGCAGATACGCAGTATTTT. It codes for CASSRGQGADTQYF.